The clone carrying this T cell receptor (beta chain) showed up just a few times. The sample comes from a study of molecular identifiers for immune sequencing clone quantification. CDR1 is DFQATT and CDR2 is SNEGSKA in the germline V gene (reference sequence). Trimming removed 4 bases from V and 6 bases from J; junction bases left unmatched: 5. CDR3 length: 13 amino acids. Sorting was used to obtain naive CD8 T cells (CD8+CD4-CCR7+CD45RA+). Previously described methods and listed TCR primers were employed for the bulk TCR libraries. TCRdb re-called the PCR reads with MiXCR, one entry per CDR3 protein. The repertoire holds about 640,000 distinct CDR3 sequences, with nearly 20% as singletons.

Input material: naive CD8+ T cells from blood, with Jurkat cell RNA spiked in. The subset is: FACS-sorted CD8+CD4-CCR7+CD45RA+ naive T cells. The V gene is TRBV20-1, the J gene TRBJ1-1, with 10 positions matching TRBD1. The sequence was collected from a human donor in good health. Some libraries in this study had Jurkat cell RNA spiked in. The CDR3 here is CSAISDRGSEAFF. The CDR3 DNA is TGCAGTGCTATTTCGGACAGGGGGTCTGAAGCTTTCTTT.